The clone carrying this TCR beta chain has a handful of counts. Trimming took 1 base from V and 6 from J, leaving 16 bases between them. This CDR3 has 16 residues. CDR1 MGHRA and CDR2 YSYEKL come from the germline V gene. Regarding time point: newly diagnosed GD, antithyroid drugs for less than 3 months. From RNA extracted from PBMCs, the TCR library was made. Graves' disease diagnoses followed American Thyroid Association guidelines. The data belong to a study of regulatory T cells in long-lasting Graves disease. Study context: Antithyroid drugs had been taken under 3 months by newly diagnosed Graves' patients.

Through Arm-PCR of CDR3 regions and iRepertoire HTBI primers, TCR beta libraries were built. TCRdb reprocessed the multiplex PCR reads via MiXCR and lists one record per CDR3 protein. The table has hundreds of thousands of distinct CDR3 sequences, approximately 12% seen once. These same data were also listed under a study on T cells in Graves' hyperthyroidism and ophthalmopathy. That investigation notes: Subjects aged 18 to 65 presented with newly diagnosed hyperthyroidism of less than 2 months' duration.

The chain couples TRBV4-1 to TRBJ2-1; perhaps TRBD2 as D (6 bases). This TCR was sampled from a woman aged 25 to 39 with Graves disease. This specimen consisted of peripheral blood mononuclear cells (PBMCs), obtained at new diagnosis, from a patient treated with antithyroid drugs. The CDR3: CASSQGRTMGLNEQFF. Here the CDR3 DNA reads TGCGCCAGCAGCCAAGGTCGGACTATGGGACTCAATGAGCAGTTCTTC.